The rows below give T cell receptor beta chains drawn from one sample of a study of cytomegalovirus exposure and HLA in healthy donors. Clones were read by immunoSEQ multiplex PCR, and TCRdb kept only the in-frame ones, dropping some. The table has 120,000 or so clones, about 80% seen once; the top ten hold 2.7%. The sample consisted of PBMCs. The receptors were sampled from a woman aged 35 to 49 in good health and CMV-seropositive. The CDR3 runs from the conserved cysteine through the conserved F or W. D genes are given only for firm matches. Some rows mark clone size as missing; the rest say once, few, many or name a class of expanded clone.

d_call: -
v_call: TRBV4-2
j_call: TRBJ1-6
clone_size: -
cdr3_nt: TGTGCCAGCAGCCCTAGGGGTAATGCCCGGACCAATTCCCCCCTCCACTTT
cdr3_aa: CASSPRGNARTNSPLHF

d_call: TRBD1
v_call: TRBV6-1
j_call: TRBJ2-1
clone_size: -
cdr3_nt: TGTGCCAGCCGGACAGGGGTCAATGAGCAGTTCTTC
cdr3_aa: CASRTGVNEQFF

d_call: -
v_call: TRBV7-2
j_call: TRBJ1-5
clone_size: -
cdr3_nt: TGTGCCAGCAGCTTAACGGGGGTTGGCAATCAGCCCCAGCATTTT
cdr3_aa: CASSLTGVGNQPQHF

d_call: -
v_call: TRBV5-4
j_call: TRBJ1-5
clone_size: -
cdr3_nt: TGTGCCAGCAGCTTGGACAGGAATCAGCCCCAGCATTTT
cdr3_aa: CASSLDRNQPQHF

d_call: TRBD1
v_call: TRBV18
j_call: TRBJ1-1
clone_size: -
cdr3_nt: TGTGCCAGCCCAACAACAGGGGGAGCTTTCTTT
cdr3_aa: CASPTTGGAFF

d_call: TRBD1
v_call: TRBV10-3
j_call: TRBJ2-5
clone_size: -
cdr3_nt: TGTGCCATCAGTGGTGGGACAGGAGAGACCCAGTACTTC
cdr3_aa: CAISGGTGETQYF

d_call: -
v_call: TRBV5-1
j_call: TRBJ2-3
clone_size: once
cdr3_nt: TGCGCCAGCAGCTTGGCGGGGATCCCCTCAGATACGCAGTATTTT
cdr3_aa: CASSLAGIPSDTQYF

d_call: -
v_call: TRBV6-5
j_call: TRBJ1-5
clone_size: -
cdr3_nt: TGTGCCAGCAGTCTATATGGGCCCAGCAATCAGCCCCAGCATTTT
cdr3_aa: CASSLYGPSNQPQHF

d_call: TRBD1
v_call: TRBV9
j_call: TRBJ1-2
clone_size: -
cdr3_nt: TGTGCCAGCAGCTTCCAGACAGGGAAGGGTCATGGCTACACCTTC
cdr3_aa: CASSFQTGKGHGYTF

d_call: -
v_call: TRBV7-2
j_call: TRBJ1-1
clone_size: -
cdr3_nt: TGTGCCAGCAGCTTACCCCCGGGGGATATACACACTGAAGCTTTCTTT
cdr3_aa: CASSLPPGDIHTEAFF

d_call: TRBD1
v_call: TRBV7-2
j_call: TRBJ1-1
clone_size: -
cdr3_nt: TGTGCCAGCAAACAGGGGGTGAACACTGAAGCTTTCTTT
cdr3_aa: CASKQGVNTEAFF

d_call: -
v_call: TRBV13
j_call: TRBJ2-7
clone_size: -
cdr3_nt: TGTGCCAGCAGCTCTAGGGGGACCGCAAGCTACGAGCAGTACTTC
cdr3_aa: CASSSRGTASYEQYF

d_call: -
v_call: TRBV11-1
j_call: TRBJ2-7
clone_size: -
cdr3_nt: TGTGCCAGCAGCTCAGTAGACACGGGGACCTACGAGCAGTACTTC
cdr3_aa: CASSSVDTGTYEQYF

d_call: TRBD2
v_call: TRBV19
j_call: TRBJ2-5
clone_size: -
cdr3_nt: TGTGCCAGTAGTATAGGAGCGGGAGAACGTGAGACCCAGTACTTC
cdr3_aa: CASSIGAGERETQYF

d_call: TRBD2
v_call: TRBV10-1
j_call: TRBJ2-2
clone_size: -
cdr3_nt: TGCGCCAGCAGTCCTAGCGGCAGAGGGGAGCTGTTTTTT
cdr3_aa: CASSPSGRGELFF

d_call: TRBD1
v_call: TRBV6-5
j_call: TRBJ2-1
clone_size: once
cdr3_nt: TGTGCCAGCAGTTATAGACGGGACAGGGGAGTGGATGAGCAGTTCTTC
cdr3_aa: CASSYRRDRGVDEQFF

d_call: -
v_call: TRBV11-2
j_call: TRBJ2-7
clone_size: once
cdr3_nt: TGTGCCAGCAGTTCGAAACAGGGCTACGAGCAGTACTTC
cdr3_aa: CASSSKQGYEQYF

d_call: -
v_call: TRBV11-2
j_call: TRBJ2-2
clone_size: few
cdr3_nt: TGTGCCAGCAGCTCCCAAGGGACTTCCGGGGAGCTGTTTTTT
cdr3_aa: CASSSQGTSGELFF

d_call: TRBD2
v_call: TRBV11-2
j_call: TRBJ2-3
clone_size: -
cdr3_nt: TGTGCCAGCAGCTTAGTTAGCGGGAGCTCGACAGATACGCAGTATTTT
cdr3_aa: CASSLVSGSSTDTQYF

d_call: TRBD2
v_call: TRBV7-2
j_call: TRBJ2-7
clone_size: few
cdr3_nt: TGTGCCAGCAGCTTAGCCTCGACTAGCGGGAGCCCCTACGAGCAGTACTTC
cdr3_aa: CASSLASTSGSPYEQYF

d_call: TRBD2
v_call: TRBV9
j_call: TRBJ2-7
clone_size: few
cdr3_nt: TGTGCCAGCGGAGTGGGGGGGGGCTCCTACGAGCAGTACTTC
cdr3_aa: CASGVGGGSYEQYF

d_call: TRBD2
v_call: TRBV5-6
j_call: TRBJ2-1
clone_size: -
cdr3_nt: TGTGCCAGCAGCTCCTCACTAGCGTACCACAATGAGCAGTTCTTC
cdr3_aa: CASSSSLAYHNEQFF

d_call: TRBD2
v_call: TRBV29-1
j_call: TRBJ2-1
clone_size: -
cdr3_nt: TGCAGCGTTGCAAGCGGGAGAGGGAACAATGAGCAGTTCTTC
cdr3_aa: CSVASGRGNNEQFF

d_call: -
v_call: TRBV7-3
j_call: TRBJ2-5
clone_size: -
cdr3_nt: TGTGCCAGCAGCCCGGGTCAGCCGGGCCAAGAGACCCAGTACTTC
cdr3_aa: CASSPGQPGQETQYF

d_call: -
v_call: TRBV19
j_call: TRBJ2-3
clone_size: few
cdr3_nt: TGTGCCAGTAGTGCACTAGGAGATACGCAGTATTTT
cdr3_aa: CASSALGDTQYF

d_call: -
v_call: TRBV11-3
j_call: TRBJ2-7
clone_size: -
cdr3_nt: TGTGCCAGCAGCTCCCGGGACAATTCCTACGAGCAGTACTTC
cdr3_aa: CASSSRDNSYEQYF

d_call: TRBD2
v_call: TRBV6-5
j_call: TRBJ2-4
clone_size: -
cdr3_nt: TGTGCCAGCAGTTCCAGCGGGGTCCTAGCCAAAAACATTCAGTACTTC
cdr3_aa: CASSSSGVLAKNIQYF

d_call: -
v_call: TRBV11-2
j_call: TRBJ2-7
clone_size: -
cdr3_nt: TGTGCCAGCAGCTCTGACATGCTCCTCTCCTACGAGCAGTACTTC
cdr3_aa: CASSSDMLLSYEQYF

d_call: TRBD2
v_call: TRBV5-1
j_call: TRBJ2-7
clone_size: -
cdr3_nt: TGCGCCAGCAGCCAACTAGCGGGAGTTTCATACGAGCAGTACTTC
cdr3_aa: CASSQLAGVSYEQYF

d_call: -
v_call: TRBV27
j_call: TRBJ1-3
clone_size: -
cdr3_nt: TGTGCCAGCAGTTTGGGGGGAGGTGGAAACACCATATATTTT
cdr3_aa: CASSLGGGGNTIYF

d_call: TRBD2
v_call: TRBV2
j_call: TRBJ2-2
clone_size: -
cdr3_nt: TGTGCCAGCAGCGGACTAGCGTCGAACACCGGGGAGCTGTTTTTT
cdr3_aa: CASSGLASNTGELFF

d_call: TRBD1
v_call: TRBV5-4
j_call: TRBJ1-6
clone_size: few
cdr3_nt: TGTGCCAGCAGCCCACAGGGGGCGAATTCACCCCTCCACTTT
cdr3_aa: CASSPQGANSPLHF

d_call: -
v_call: TRBV15
j_call: TRBJ2-6
clone_size: -
cdr3_nt: TGTGCCACCAGCACCAATCGGGGAGCTTCCAACGTCCTGACTTTC
cdr3_aa: CATSTNRGASNVLTF

d_call: -
v_call: TRBV7-9
j_call: TRBJ2-1
clone_size: few
cdr3_nt: TGTGCCAGCAGCTTACAGGGGATGGGCAATGAGCAGTTCTTC
cdr3_aa: CASSLQGMGNEQFF

d_call: -
v_call: TRBV29-1
j_call: TRBJ1-2
clone_size: -
cdr3_nt: TGCAGCGTTGGTCTGGAGGCTAACTATGGCTACACCTTC
cdr3_aa: CSVGLEANYGYTF

d_call: -
v_call: TRBV4-1
j_call: TRBJ1-1
clone_size: -
cdr3_nt: TGCGCCAGCAGCCAAGCCACCATTATCGAGACTGAAGCTTTCTTT
cdr3_aa: CASSQATIIETEAFF

d_call: -
v_call: TRBV27
j_call: TRBJ1-3
clone_size: -
cdr3_nt: TGTGCCAGCAGTTCATTAGGGGCTGGAAACACCATATATTTT
cdr3_aa: CASSSLGAGNTIYF

d_call: -
v_call: TRBV19
j_call: TRBJ1-2
clone_size: -
cdr3_nt: TGTGCCAGTAGTATGGGGCCGAGGGGGATGTATGGCTACACCTTC
cdr3_aa: CASSMGPRGMYGYTF

d_call: -
v_call: TRBV6-4
j_call: TRBJ2-2
clone_size: few
cdr3_nt: TGTGCCAGCAGTCGGGATAACACCGGGGAGCTGTTTTTT
cdr3_aa: CASSRDNTGELFF

d_call: -
v_call: TRBV5-4
j_call: TRBJ2-1
clone_size: few
cdr3_nt: TGTGCCAGCAGCTTTGATGTAAGGGGATCCTACAATGAGCAGTTCTTC
cdr3_aa: CASSFDVRGSYNEQFF

d_call: -
v_call: TRBV4-2
j_call: TRBJ2-3
clone_size: -
cdr3_nt: TGTGCCAGCAGCCCCGGTGCAGATACGCAGTATTTT
cdr3_aa: CASSPGADTQYF

d_call: TRBD1
v_call: TRBV5-5
j_call: TRBJ2-4
clone_size: -
cdr3_nt: TGTGCCAGCACCAAGACAGGGGGAAACATTCAGTACTTC
cdr3_aa: CASTKTGGNIQYF

d_call: TRBD1
v_call: TRBV4-1
j_call: TRBJ2-4
clone_size: -
cdr3_nt: TGCGCCAGCAGCCAAGATCTAGGACAGGCTATAGCCAAAAACATTCAGTACTTC
cdr3_aa: CASSQDLGQAIAKNIQYF

d_call: TRBD2
v_call: TRBV9
j_call: TRBJ2-1
clone_size: -
cdr3_nt: TGTGCCAGCAGCCCTACTCTGACTAGCGGGATAACGAATGAGCAGTTCTTC
cdr3_aa: CASSPTLTSGITNEQFF

d_call: -
v_call: TRBV6-5
j_call: TRBJ1-1
clone_size: -
cdr3_nt: TGTGCCAGCAGTTATATACCCGGGGGAACTGAAGCTTTCTTT
cdr3_aa: CASSYIPGGTEAFF

d_call: -
v_call: TRBV27
j_call: TRBJ2-3
clone_size: -
cdr3_nt: TGTGCCAGCAGTTTACTAGGGGGAGCGACAGATACGCAGTATTTT
cdr3_aa: CASSLLGGATDTQYF

d_call: -
v_call: TRBV7-6
j_call: TRBJ2-1
clone_size: -
cdr3_nt: TGTGCCAGCACCTCCGTAGTTCGGCGGGGCCACAATGAGCAGTTCTTC
cdr3_aa: CASTSVVRRGHNEQFF

d_call: TRBD2
v_call: TRBV5-4
j_call: TRBJ2-3
clone_size: once
cdr3_nt: TGTACCGTTGGACTAGCGGGATATACTAGCACAGATACGCAGTATTTT
cdr3_aa: CTVGLAGYTSTDTQYF

d_call: TRBD1
v_call: TRBV2
j_call: TRBJ1-4
clone_size: -
cdr3_nt: TGTGCCAGCAAACCCCGGGACAGGGGGAAAAAACTGTTTTTT
cdr3_aa: CASKPRDRGKKLFF

d_call: -
v_call: TRBV4-1
j_call: TRBJ2-3
clone_size: -
cdr3_nt: TGCGCCAGCAGCCATGGAGTGGGAGATACGCAGTATTTT
cdr3_aa: CASSHGVGDTQYF

d_call: TRBD1
v_call: TRBV4-1
j_call: TRBJ1-3
clone_size: -
cdr3_nt: TGCGCCAGCAGCCAAGAGGACAGGGCATTTGGAAACACCATATATTTT
cdr3_aa: CASSQEDRAFGNTIYF

d_call: -
v_call: TRBV15
j_call: TRBJ1-2
clone_size: -
cdr3_nt: TGTGCCACCAGCAGAAAACGCCTGGGGGGTGTTAACTATGGCTACACCTTC
cdr3_aa: CATSRKRLGGVNYGYTF

d_call: -
v_call: TRBV2
j_call: TRBJ2-1
clone_size: -
cdr3_nt: TGTGCCAGCTCCGATAGGGGCGGTCTCTACAATGAGCAGTTCTTC
cdr3_aa: CASSDRGGLYNEQFF

d_call: -
v_call: TRBV4-3
j_call: TRBJ1-3
clone_size: once
cdr3_nt: TGCGCCAGCAGCCAAGGAAATGAGGGATTGTCTGGAAACACCATATATTTT
cdr3_aa: CASSQGNEGLSGNTIYF

d_call: TRBD1
v_call: TRBV6-5
j_call: TRBJ1-2
clone_size: -
cdr3_nt: TGTGCCAGCCAAAGGCAGGGGGGCGGCTACACCTTC
cdr3_aa: CASQRQGGGYTF

d_call: -
v_call: TRBV10-1
j_call: TRBJ2-3
clone_size: -
cdr3_nt: TGCGCCAGCAGTGTTGAGTTCCTCACAGATACGCAGTATTTT
cdr3_aa: CASSVEFLTDTQYF

d_call: TRBD1
v_call: TRBV10-3
j_call: TRBJ1-6
clone_size: -
cdr3_nt: TGTGCCATCAGTGTAACGGACAGGGATTTTTCACCCCTCCACTTT
cdr3_aa: CAISVTDRDFSPLHF

d_call: TRBD1
v_call: TRBV2
j_call: TRBJ1-1
clone_size: -
cdr3_nt: TGTGCCAGCAGTGGTGACAGGGGGGCGTCTGAAGCTTTCTTT
cdr3_aa: CASSGDRGASEAFF

d_call: TRBD1
v_call: TRBV6-5
j_call: TRBJ1-3
clone_size: -
cdr3_nt: TGTGCCAGCAGTTCGACAGGGGGTTTTTTAGGAAACACCATATATTTT
cdr3_aa: CASSSTGGFLGNTIYF

d_call: -
v_call: TRBV6-7
j_call: TRBJ1-5
clone_size: -
cdr3_nt: TGTGCCAGGCATGGACAAAGCAATCAGCCCCAGCATTTT
cdr3_aa: CARHGQSNQPQHF